Below, one TCR beta chain is given with its context. As originally analysed: Reference gene primer amplification gave estimated nucleated cell counts. Generated by immunoSEQ multiplex PCR, the TCRdb table keeps only in-frame clones and is missing some. Clone size and V and J calls were adopted from that table, with D and trimming inferred from the DNA. The table records about 38,000 clones, around 80% of them present only once. The data originate from a study of blood T cell repertoires in COVID-19. Overall study: COVID-19 samples from acute and convalescent phases originated in the United States, Italy and Spain. PBMCs, B-cell-depleted T cells, or T cells provided the cDNA or gDNA that made up the material.

The germline gives CDR1 LNHDA, CDR2 SQIVND (reference sequence). V was trimmed by 4 bases and J by 3 bases, leaving 19 bases between them. The CDR3 has 16 amino acids. Enrolment of Seattle patients took place during active infection, and they were followed longitudinally. Sequencing was carried out using peripheral blood. The J gene is TRBJ2-7, the V gene TRBV19; tentatively, D is TRBD2 (6 bases). This sequence originates from a man in his 60s with COVID-19, enrolled during active disease. CDR3 sequence reads: CASSKARTIGSYEQYF. CDR3 nucleotides: TGTGCCAGTAGTAAAGCGAGGACTATTGGTAGCTACGAGCAGTACTTC. Supplemented by reference TRBV19 and TRBJ2-7, the full variable domain reads DGGITQSPKYLFRKEGQNVTLSCEQNLNHDAMYWYRQDPGQGLRLIYYSQIVNDFQKGDIAEGYSVSREKKESFPLTVTSAQKNPTAFYLCASSKARTIGSYEQYFGPGTRLTVT.